The 20 T cell receptor beta chains given below trace back to one sample, sequenced in a study of blood T cell repertoires in COVID-19. Using immunoSEQ multiplex PCR, the repertoire was profiled, and TCRdb retains in-frame clones only, with some absent. The sample shows approximately 230,000 clones, about 85% of them seen only once. The specimen was peripheral blood. The receptors come from a man aged 18 to 30 with active or convalescent COVID-19.

A single count supports this clone. The rearrangement uses TRBV30 and TRBJ1-6; D is unclear. V lost 5 bases and J lost 0, with 17 bases in between. The CDR3 runs 17 residues. Germline CDR1 and CDR2: GTSNPN and SVGIG (reference sequence). The CDR3 sequence is CAWGQKWPSSYNSPLHF. Written as DNA, the CDR3 is TGTGCCTGGGGTCAAAAATGGCCCAGCTCCTATAATTCACCCCTCCACTTT.

The chain joins TRBV6-1 to TRBJ1-5, with no clear D. Germline CDR1 reads MNHNS; CDR2 reads SASEGT. This CDR3 contains 14 residues. With 5 bases removed from V and 6 bases from J, the gap between germline ends came to 14 bases. The DNA for the CDR3 is TGTGCCAGCAGTTATCCTACGACGGGTCAGCCCCAGCATTTT. This gives the protein CASSYPTTGQPQHF.

The J gene is TRBJ2-3, the V gene TRBV6-2 or TRBV6-3; 8 bases are a match to TRBD2. The V segment lost 2 bases and the J segment 2 bases; nucleotides outside the gene matches: 9. Per germline, CDR1 MNHEY and CDR2 SVGEGT. CDR3 length: 17 residues. The CDR3 bases are TGTGCCAGCAGTTACGAGGGCGGGAGGAAGGACACAGATACGCAGTATTTT. This gives the protein CASSYEGGRKDTDTQYF.

This clone was recorded a few times. The chain couples TRBV6-2 or TRBV6-3 to TRBJ1-1; 8 bases are a match to TRBD1. The germline V gene encodes CDR1 MNHEY and CDR2 SVGEGT. The CDR3 contains 17 residues. V was pared by 5 bases and J by 1 base, with 12 bases of the junction left unmatched. The CDR3 nucleotides read TGTGCCAGCAGTCACGGGGCCCACAGGGGGAGGAACACTGAAGCTTTCTTT. It codes for CASSHGAHRGRNTEAFF.

The V and J genes are TRBV20-1 and TRBJ2-5; D remains ambiguous. The CDR3 spans 16 residues. Trimming took off 3 bases at V and 5 bases at J, with 22 bases between the two ends. Germline V CDR1 and CDR2: DFQATT, SNEGSKA (reference sequence). In nucleotides, the CDR3 is TGCAGTGCTAGTTCTGTCGGAGTTTTTACTTGGGAGACCCAGTACTTC. Amino acid sequence: CSASSVGVFTWETQYF.

J is TRBJ2-3 and V is TRBV2; 7 bases fit TRBD1. The germline V gene has CDR1 SNHLY and CDR2 FYNNEI. The CDR3 runs to 14 residues. V dropped 6 bases and J dropped 4; count of bases not matched to a gene: 7. As DNA, the CDR3 is TGTGCCAGCAGGCCCGATACAGGGGCAGATACGCAGTATTTT. Translating it yields CASRPDTGADTQYF.

This chain connects TRBV2 to TRBJ2-5; TRBD2 matches 8 bases. Germline V gene sequence: CDR1 SNHLY, CDR2 FYNNEI. The length of the CDR3 is 15 residues. V was clipped by 6 bases and J by 9 bases; unmatched bases: 15. This CDR3 reads CASREAGTGGAAQYF. CDR3 DNA sequence: TGTGCCAGCAGGGAGGCCGGGACGGGGGGGGCGGCCCAGTACTTC.

The gene calls are TRBV29-1 and TRBJ2-7, with 7 bases identical to TRBD1. Germline-derived CDR1 and CDR2 are SQVTM and ANQGSEA. With 6 bases clipped from V and 3 bases from J, the junction kept 5 bases outside the gene matches. The CDR3 runs to 12 residues. CDR3 amino acids: CSVGDSDYEQYF. The CDR3 nucleotides are TGCAGCGTCGGGGACAGCGACTACGAGCAGTACTTC.

This clone came up once. DNA for the CDR3: TGTGCCACCAGCAGAGATCAGGTCAATCAGCCCCAGCATTTT. Its translation: CATSRDQVNQPQHF. The V call is TRBV15, the J call TRBJ1-5; D is unresolved. Germline loops: CDR1 LNHNV, CDR2 YYDKDF (reference sequence). V gave up 0 bases and J gave up 3 bases, with 6 bases separating them. This CDR3 region has 14 residues.

This chain joins TRBV19 and TRBJ2-3, with D unresolved. With 8 bases removed from V and 1 base from J, the gap between germline ends came to 10 bases. The CDR3 extends over 13 amino acids. Germline V gene sequence: CDR1 LNHDA, CDR2 SQIVND (reference sequence). CDR3 DNA: TGTGCCAGTCGTGAGCTGGGCACAGATACGCAGTATTTT. Amino acid sequence: CASRELGTDTQYF. The entire variable domain, with the rest obtained from reference TRBV19 and TRBJ2-3, is as follows: DGGITQSPKYLFRKEGQNVTLSCEQNLNHDAMYWYRQDPGQGLRLIYYSQIVNDFQKGDIAEGYSVSREKKESFPLTVTSAQKNPTAFYLCASRELGTDTQYFGPGTRLTVL.

The genes are TRBV9 and TRBJ2-5, with TRBD2 identical over 12 bases. The CDR3 is 16 amino acids. The V gene's germline CDR1 is SGDLS and CDR2 YYNGEE. Trimming removed 2 bases from V and 1 base from J; junction bases left unmatched: 3. CDR3 residues: CASSVTSGGFQETQYF. CDR3 nucleotide sequence: TGTGCCAGCAGCGTGACTAGCGGGGGCTTCCAAGAGACCCAGTACTTC.

The chain has TRBV7-9 and TRBJ1-1, with TRBD1 as a possible D gene (5 bases). Germline CDR1 SEHNR, CDR2 FQNEAQ (reference sequence). CDR3 length equals 14 residues. Trimming shortened V by 4 bases and J by 6 bases, and 15 bases separated the two germline ends. CDR3 protein: CASSYQGGGAEAFF. DNA of the CDR3: TGTGCCAGCAGCTACCAGGGAGGAGGGGCTGAAGCTTTCTTT.

This chain joins TRBV2 and TRBJ1-4, with D unresolved. V lost 8 bases, J lost 0 bases, and 13 bases lay in between. The CDR3 totals 15 residues. Germline V gene data show CDR1 as SNHLY and CDR2 as FYNNEI. The CDR3 nucleotides are TGTGCCAGCTCCACACATTTGGCAACTAATGAAAAACTGTTTTTT. Translating gives CASSTHLATNEKLFF.

The chain recombines TRBV4-3 with TRBJ1-5; 8 bases line up with TRBD1. V shed 3 bases and J 0 bases; nucleotides not matched to a gene: 10. CDR1 and CDR2 (germline): LGHNA, YSLEER. The CDR3 loop spans 18 amino acids. The CDR3: CASSQGLRQGYSNQPQHF. DNA for the CDR3: TGCGCCAGCAGCCAGGGGTTGAGACAGGGGTATAGCAATCAGCCCCAGCATTTT.

The chain is built from TRBV28 and TRBJ1-5; unclear D gene. Germline V CDR1 and CDR2: MDHEN, SYDVKM. Trimming took 3 bases from V and 4 from J, leaving 13 bases between them. The CDR3 runs 15 residues. The CDR3 nucleotides read TGTGCCAGCAGTTTTGGAGGGTTCGAAAATCAGCCCCAGCATTTT. Translating gives CASSFGGFENQPQHF. The full variable domain, completed using reference TRBV28 and TRBJ1-5, is DVKVTQSSRYLVKRTGEKVFLECVQDMDHENMFWYRQDPGLGLRLIYFSYDVKMKEKGDIPEGYSVSREKKERFSLILESASTNQTSMYLCASSFGGFENQPQHFGDGTRLSIL.

The chain joins TRBV9 to TRBJ2-1; 8 bases align to TRBD2. CDR1 is SGDLS, CDR2 YYNGEE, per germline. CDR3 length equals 15 residues. Unmatched junction bases numbered 9, after V lost 3 bases and J lost 7 bases. CDR3 sequence reads: CASSGSSGSGNEQFF. The CDR3, as DNA: TGTGCCAGCAGCGGATCAAGCGGGAGCGGAAATGAGCAGTTCTTC. The full variable domain, in which reference TRBV9 and TRBJ2-1 provide the parts outside the CDR3, is DSGVTQTPKHLITATGQRVTLRCSPRSGDLSVYWYQQSLDQGLQFLIQYYNGEERAKGNILERFSAQQFPDLHSELNLSSLELGDSALYFCASSGSSGSGNEQFFGPGTRLTVL.

V and J are TRBV15 and TRBJ1-1; D is perhaps TRBD1 (5 bases). The CDR3 sequence is 16 residues long. V was cut by 3 bases and J by 3 bases, with 17 bases left in between. Germline assignment: CDR1 LNHNV and CDR2 YYDKDF (reference sequence). The CDR3 nucleotides are TGTGCCACCAGCAGGGGACTGGTCCAAGGGGACACTGAAGCTTTCTTT. It codes for CATSRGLVQGDTEAFF. Full variable domain (remainder filled in from reference TRBV15 and TRBJ1-1): DAMVIQNPRYQVTQFGKPVTLSCSQTLNHNVMYWYQQKSSQAPKLLFHYYDKDFNNEADTPDNFQSRRPNTSFCFLDIRSPGLGDTAMYLCATSRGLVQGDTEAFFGQGTRLTVV.

The chain joins TRBV12-3 or TRBV12-4 to TRBJ2-7, with D maybe TRBD2 (6 bases). The CDR3 is 12 amino acids. The V and J ends lost 3 bases and 6 bases respectively, with 9 bases between them. The CDR3 loop reads CASSFGGIEQYF. The CDR3 DNA sequence: TGTGCCAGCAGTTTTGGGGGGATCGAGCAGTACTTC.

The chain combines TRBV9 with TRBJ2-1; 16 nucleotides agree with TRBD2. The J segment lost 4 bases and the V segment lost 0 bases, leaving 7 bases of the junction unmatched. Germline V CDR1 and CDR2: SGDLS, YYNGEE. This CDR3 is 19 amino acids long. The chain's CDR3 is CASSVEGTSGRAGYNEQFF. The CDR3 bases are TGTGCCAGCAGCGTAGAAGGGACTAGCGGGAGGGCTGGATACAATGAGCAGTTCTTC.

The chain couples TRBV30 to TRBJ1-5; 7 nucleotides line up with TRBD1. Germline values: CDR1 GTSNPN, CDR2 SVGIG (reference sequence). V lost 0 bases and J lost 3; bases outside the gene matches: 5. This CDR3 comprises 15 residues. As DNA, the CDR3 is TGTGCCTGGAGTGTACTCGGGACAGCCAATCAGCCCCAGCATTTT. This translates into CAWSVLGTANQPQHF.